The next 19 T cell receptor beta chains were all read from a single sample in a study of long-term antiretroviral therapy in people with HIV. Sequencing used immunoSEQ v3.0 at survey level. TCRdb's copy holds only in-frame clones and misses some; the assay was immunoSEQ multiplex PCR. The sample lists tens of thousands of clones; roughly 76% were seen once. This sample comprised unsorted PBMCs, obtained 1.1 years before starting antiretroviral therapy. These TCRs come from a woman between 40 and 55 years old with HIV.

The rearrangement joins TRBV9 to TRBJ2-7, with D maybe TRBD1 (5 bases). Germline CDR1 reads SGDLS; CDR2 reads YYNGEE. V lost 0 bases and J lost 5, with 12 bases in between. The CDR3 is 14 amino acids. The CDR3: CASSVELTVHEQYF. CDR3 DNA sequence: TGTGCCAGCAGCGTAGAATTGACAGTTCACGAGCAGTACTTC.

V is TRBV19 and J is TRBJ2-1; TRBD2 matches 9 bases. This CDR3 has 14 amino acids. CDR1 is LNHDA, CDR2 SQIVND, per germline (reference sequence). V trimming: 7 bases; J trimming: 11 bases; junction bases outside the gene matches: 12. CDR3 nucleotides: TGTGCCAGTATGGGCGGGAGGGGAACAATGAAGCAGTTCTTC. Encoded protein: CASMGGRGTMKQFF.

The chain joins TRBV7-2 to TRBJ2-1; TRBD2 agrees at 9 bases. The CDR3 has 14 residues. Germline assignment: CDR1 SGHTA and CDR2 FQGNSA. The V segment lost 6 bases and the J segment 4 bases; nucleotides outside the gene matches: 4. The CDR3 sequence: CASSHSGGYNEQFF. In nucleotides, the CDR3 is TGTGCCAGCAGTCACAGCGGGGGGTACAATGAGCAGTTCTTC.

The rearrangement uses TRBV5-8 and TRBJ2-3; 7 bases are shared with TRBD1. CDR1 is SGHTS and CDR2 is YDEGEE in the germline V gene. V gave up 0 bases and J gave up 3 bases; unmatched junction bases: 1. This CDR3 spans 14 amino acids. The CDR3 reads CASSLARGTDTQYF. In DNA form, the CDR3 reads TGTGCCAGCAGCTTGGCCAGGGGGACAGATACGCAGTATTTT.

This clone has a handful of counts. The rearrangement joins TRBV10-1 to TRBJ1-2, with unresolved D. Trimming removed 2 bases at V and 6 bases at J, with 10 bases between. This CDR3 is 13 amino acids long. Germline CDR1 reads WNHNN; CDR2 reads SYGVQD (reference sequence). CDR3 amino acids: CASSERPGDGYTF. CDR3 coding DNA: TGCGCCAGCAGTGAGAGGCCGGGTGATGGCTACACCTTC.

This clone has a handful of counts. The chain carries TRBV27 and TRBJ1-2; 8 bases map to TRBD1. Trimming took 4 bases from V and 4 from J; bases not matched to a gene: 8. From germline, CDR1 is MNHEY and CDR2 SMNVEV (reference sequence). The CDR3 has 15 residues. CDR3 in amino acids: CASSSLGQGVYGYTF. CDR3 nucleotides: TGTGCCAGCAGTTCCCTCGGACAGGGCGTCTATGGCTACACCTTC.

This clone was observed once. The chain links TRBV5-6 to TRBJ2-3; no firm D call. There are 12 residues in the CDR3. The germline V gene encodes CDR1 SGHDT and CDR2 YYEEEE. V was cut by 2 bases and J by 0 bases, with 1 base left in between. CDR3 sequence: CASSFSTDTQYF. The CDR3 coding sequence is TGTGCCAGCAGCTTTAGCACAGATACGCAGTATTTT.

The chain carries TRBV9 and TRBJ2-7; D may be TRBD2 (7 bases). The CDR3 totals 15 residues. Germline CDR1 and CDR2: SGDLS and YYNGEE. The V and J ends lost 4 bases and 3 bases respectively, with 17 bases between them. The CDR3 DNA follows: TGTGCCAGCAGCCCAGAGGGGGGGACCGACTACGAGCAGTACTTC. Its protein product is CASSPEGGTDYEQYF. Using reference TRBV9 and TRBJ2-7 for the parts outside the CDR3, the full variable domain is DSGVTQTPKHLITATGQRVTLRCSPRSGDLSVYWYQQSLDQGLQFLIQYYNGEERAKGNILERFSAQQFPDLHSELNLSSLELGDSALYFCASSPEGGTDYEQYFGPGTRLTVT.

This clone has just one count. V usage is TRBV6-5 and J usage is TRBJ2-1; TRBD1 matches 7 bases. Unmatched junction bases numbered 8, after V lost 5 bases and J lost 4 bases. The germline V gene encodes CDR1 MNHEY and CDR2 SVGAGI. The CDR3 is 15 amino acids. The CDR3 coding sequence is TGTGCCAGCAGTCTCCGGGACAGCCTTTACAATGAGCAGTTCTTC. Translation: CASSLRDSLYNEQFF.

This chain connects TRBV5-1 to TRBJ1-1; D remains unclear. V lost 0 bases and J lost 1, with 4 bases in between. Germline loops: CDR1 SGHRS, CDR2 YFSETQ. CDR3 size: 13 residues. The CDR3 region is CASSLEANTEAFF. Written as DNA, the CDR3 is TGCGCCAGCAGCTTGGAGGCGAACACTGAAGCTTTCTTT.

By proportion, this clone is medium-sized. The chain employs TRBV19 and TRBJ1-2; D call uncertain. CDR3 length: 14 amino acids. Germline V gene data show CDR1 as LNHDA and CDR2 as SQIVND (reference sequence). The V and J ends lost 1 base and 7 bases respectively, with 13 bases between them. DNA for the CDR3: TGTGCCAGTAGTATAGGGGGAGCCGGTTCTGGCTACACCTTC. Its translation: CASSIGGAGSGYTF. The full variable domain, its missing parts supplied by reference TRBV19 and TRBJ1-2, is DGGITQSPKYLFRKEGQNVTLSCEQNLNHDAMYWYRQDPGQGLRLIYYSQIVNDFQKGDIAEGYSVSREKKESFPLTVTSAQKNPTAFYLCASSIGGAGSGYTFGSGTRLTVV.

V and J are TRBV5-5 and TRBJ1-5; maybe TRBD1 (5 bases). The CDR3 has 12 residues. Between the trimmed V and J ends, which lost 2 bases and 7 bases, there was a span of 7 bases. CDR1 SGHKS and CDR2 YYEKEE come from the germline V gene (reference sequence). CDR3 in amino acids: CASSLWGQPQHF. CDR3 sequence (DNA): TGTGCCAGCAGCTTATGGGGGCAGCCCCAGCATTTT.

This sequence joins TRBV9 and TRBJ2-1; 14 bases map to TRBD2. Germline V CDR1 and CDR2: SGDLS, YYNGEE. The CDR3 is 16 amino acids. With 6 bases clipped from V and 9 bases from J, the junction kept 11 bases outside the gene matches. Here the CDR3 reads CASNLLGLAGAGEQFF. DNA for the CDR3: TGTGCCAGCAACCTCTTGGGACTAGCGGGAGCCGGTGAGCAGTTCTTC.

This chain connects TRBV30 to TRBJ1-1; D perhaps matches TRBD1 (6 bases). The CDR3 extends over 14 amino acids. Germline V gives CDR1 GTSNPN, CDR2 SVGIG (reference sequence). The germline V and J ends were trimmed by 4 bases and 7 bases, with 19 bases remaining between them. DNA of the CDR3: TGTGCCTGGACTGCGTGGGGGGGCCACCTTGAAGCTTTCTTT. Its protein is CAWTAWGGHLEAFF.

The chain links TRBV27 to TRBJ2-7, with TRBD2 matching over 12 bases. Unmatched junction bases numbered 15, after V lost 6 bases and J lost 12 bases. The CDR3 totals 15 residues. Germline-derived CDR1 and CDR2 are MNHEY and SMNVEV (reference sequence). The CDR3 reads CASRDGTSGHLGLYF. In DNA, the CDR3 is TGTGCCAGCAGAGACGGGACTAGCGGGCACTTAGGGCTGTACTTC.

The V and J genes are TRBV2 and TRBJ1-6; unclear D gene. V shed 1 base and J shed 2 bases, with 3 bases lying between them. CDR1 is SNHLY, CDR2 FYNNEI, per germline. This CDR3 contains 14 residues. The CDR3 reads CASSEGAYNSPLHF. The CDR3 region has the DNA TGTGCCAGCAGTGAAGGGGCCTATAATTCACCCCTCCACTTT.

J is TRBJ2-1 and V is TRBV19; D gene unclear. Germline values: CDR1 LNHDA, CDR2 SQIVND (reference sequence). The CDR3 runs 13 residues. V dropped 3 bases and J dropped 12 bases, with 15 bases sitting between them. The CDR3 DNA sequence: TGTGCCAGTAGTATTTCTGACGGGTCCGCGCAGTTCTTC. Translation: CASSISDGSAQFF.

This sequence joins TRBV5-6 and TRBJ1-2, with unresolved D. Per germline, CDR1 SGHDT and CDR2 YYEEEE. The CDR3 is made up of 14 amino acids. V was trimmed by 2 bases and J by 4 bases, leaving 12 bases between them. CDR3 residues: CASSFGSISYGYTF. The DNA for the CDR3 is TGTGCCAGCAGCTTTGGCAGCATTAGCTATGGCTACACCTTC.

This chain joins TRBV10-3 and TRBJ2-5, with 7 positions matching TRBD1. The trim removed 6 bases at V and 2 bases at J, leaving 3 bases unmatched. The CDR3 is 13 amino acids. Germline V gene lookup returns CDR1 ENHRY and CDR2 SYGVKD. CDR3 in amino acids: CAIRPGQQETQYF. CDR3 DNA sequence: TGTGCCATCAGACCGGGACAGCAAGAGACCCAGTACTTC.